This section outlines one T cell receptor (beta chain) sequence together with its context. Its antigen remains unknown. The entry originates in a study of cytomegalovirus exposure and HLA in healthy donors. Germline-derived CDR1 and CDR2 are SGHTA and FQGNSA. This CDR3 is 15 amino acids long. After removal of 0 bases from V and 4 bases from J, the junction contained 4 bases not matched to a gene. The PCR contained 60 Vbeta and 13 Jbeta primers. Sequencing used immunoSEQ multiplex PCR; TCRdb keeps in-frame clones, though not all of them. Here the sample spans fewer than 200,000 clones, more than 80% being singletons. General study findings and limits: As a later analysis revealed, the rate of TCR association differed by HLA locus, with DRB1 most and HLA-C fewest. In a later analysis, TCR beta V- and J-gene trimming showed a link to a missense DCLRE1C variant. Later work found most CMV-associated TCR beta chains apparently HLA-restricted.

The receptor's source is a woman aged 18-29 years in good health and CMV-seronegative. The chain employs TRBV7-2 and TRBJ2-7, with TRBD2 identical over 9 bases. Sequenced input: PBMCs. CDR3 nucleotides: TGTGCCAGCAGCTTAGCTAGCGGGAGTCAGTACGAGCAGTACTTC. Protein sequence: CASSLASGSQYEQYF. Drawing the rest from reference TRBV7-2 and TRBJ2-7, the complete variable domain is GAGVSQSPSNKVTEKGKDVELRCDPISGHTALYWYRQSLGQGLEFLIYFQGNSAPDKSGLPSDRFSAERTGGSVSTLTIQRTQQEDSAVYLCASSLASGSQYEQYFGPGTRLTVT.